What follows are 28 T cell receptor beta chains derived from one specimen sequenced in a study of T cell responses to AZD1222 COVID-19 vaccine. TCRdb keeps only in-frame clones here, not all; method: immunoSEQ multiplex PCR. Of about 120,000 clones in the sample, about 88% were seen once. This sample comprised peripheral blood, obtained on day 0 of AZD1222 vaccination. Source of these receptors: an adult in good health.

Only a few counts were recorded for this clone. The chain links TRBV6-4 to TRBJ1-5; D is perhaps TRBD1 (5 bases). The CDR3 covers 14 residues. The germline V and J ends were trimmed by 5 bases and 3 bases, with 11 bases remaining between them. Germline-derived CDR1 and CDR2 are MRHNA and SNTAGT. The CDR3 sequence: CASSMGGDNQPQHF. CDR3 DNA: TGTGCCAGCAGTATGGGGGGAGACAATCAGCCCCAGCATTTT.

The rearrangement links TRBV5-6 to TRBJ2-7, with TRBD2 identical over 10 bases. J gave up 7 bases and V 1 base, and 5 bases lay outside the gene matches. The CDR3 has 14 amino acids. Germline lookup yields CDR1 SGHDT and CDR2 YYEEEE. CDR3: CASSLSGRAWEQYF. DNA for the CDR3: TGTGCCAGCAGCTTGAGCGGGAGGGCCTGGGAGCAGTACTTC.

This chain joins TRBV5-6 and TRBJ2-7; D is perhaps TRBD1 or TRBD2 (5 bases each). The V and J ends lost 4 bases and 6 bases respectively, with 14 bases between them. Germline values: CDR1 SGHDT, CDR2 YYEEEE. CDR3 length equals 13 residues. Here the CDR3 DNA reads TGTGCCAGCAGCCACCGGGGCCCATCCGAGCAGTACTTC. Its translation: CASSHRGPSEQYF.

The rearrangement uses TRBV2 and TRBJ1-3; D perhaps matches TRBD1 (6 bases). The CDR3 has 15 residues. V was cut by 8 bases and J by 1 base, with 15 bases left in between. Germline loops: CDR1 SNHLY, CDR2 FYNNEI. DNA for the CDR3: TGTGCCAGCTTGTATCAGGGGACTTCTGGAAACACCATATATTTT. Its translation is CASLYQGTSGNTIYF.

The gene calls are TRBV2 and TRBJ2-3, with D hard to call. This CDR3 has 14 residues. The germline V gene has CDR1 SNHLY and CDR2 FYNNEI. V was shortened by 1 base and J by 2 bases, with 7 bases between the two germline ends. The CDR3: CASSEVTYTDTQYF. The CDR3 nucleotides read TGTGCCAGCAGTGAAGTAACATACACAGATACGCAGTATTTT.

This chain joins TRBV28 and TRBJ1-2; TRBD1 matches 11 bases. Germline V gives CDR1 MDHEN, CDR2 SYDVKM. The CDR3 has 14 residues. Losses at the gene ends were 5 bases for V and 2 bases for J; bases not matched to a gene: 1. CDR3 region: CASSRTGGNYGYTF. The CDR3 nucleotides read TGTGCCAGCAGTAGGACAGGGGGCAACTATGGCTACACCTTC.

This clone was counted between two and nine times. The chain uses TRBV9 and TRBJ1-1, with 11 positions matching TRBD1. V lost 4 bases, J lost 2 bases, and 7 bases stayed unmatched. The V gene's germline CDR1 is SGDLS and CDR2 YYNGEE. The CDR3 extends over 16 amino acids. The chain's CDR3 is CASSRRTGGGNTEAFF. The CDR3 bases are TGTGCCAGCAGCAGAAGGACAGGGGGCGGTAACACTGAAGCTTTCTTT.

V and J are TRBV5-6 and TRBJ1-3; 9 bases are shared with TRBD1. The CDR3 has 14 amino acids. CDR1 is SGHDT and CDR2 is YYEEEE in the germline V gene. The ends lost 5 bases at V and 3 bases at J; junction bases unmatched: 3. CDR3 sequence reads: CASRTGGSGNTIYF. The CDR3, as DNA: TGTGCCAGCAGGACAGGGGGAAGTGGAAACACCATATATTTT.

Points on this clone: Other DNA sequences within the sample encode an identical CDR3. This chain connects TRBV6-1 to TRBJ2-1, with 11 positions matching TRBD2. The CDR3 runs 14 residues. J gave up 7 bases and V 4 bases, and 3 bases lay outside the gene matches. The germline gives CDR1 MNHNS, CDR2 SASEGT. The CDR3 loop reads CASSVAGGRNEQFF. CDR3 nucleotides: TGTGCCAGCAGTGTAGCGGGGGGGCGGAATGAGCAGTTCTTC.

CDR3 amino acids: CATSESGRENTDTQYF. The CDR3 DNA sequence: TGTGCCACCAGTGAATCCGGGCGAGAAAACACAGATACGCAGTATTTT. The rearrangement joins TRBV24-1 to TRBJ2-3; D unresolved. Germline-derived CDR1 and CDR2 are KGHDR and SFDVKD. The CDR3 is 16 amino acids. Trimming left V 4 bases short and J 2 bases short, with 15 bases between.

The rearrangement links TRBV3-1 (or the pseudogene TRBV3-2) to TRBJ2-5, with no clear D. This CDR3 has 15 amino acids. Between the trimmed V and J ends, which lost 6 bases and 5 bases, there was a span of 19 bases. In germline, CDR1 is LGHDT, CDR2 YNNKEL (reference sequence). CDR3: CASRSGNWYDETQYF. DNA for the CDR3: TGTGCCAGCAGATCAGGCAATTGGTATGACGAGACCCAGTACTTC.

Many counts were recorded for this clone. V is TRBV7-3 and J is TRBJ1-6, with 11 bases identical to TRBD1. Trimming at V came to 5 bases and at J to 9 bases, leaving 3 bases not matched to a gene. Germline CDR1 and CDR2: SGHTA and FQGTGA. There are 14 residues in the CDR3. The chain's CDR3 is CASSPGTGGSPLHF. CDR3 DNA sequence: TGTGCCAGCAGCCCCGGGACAGGGGGTTCACCCCTCCACTTT.

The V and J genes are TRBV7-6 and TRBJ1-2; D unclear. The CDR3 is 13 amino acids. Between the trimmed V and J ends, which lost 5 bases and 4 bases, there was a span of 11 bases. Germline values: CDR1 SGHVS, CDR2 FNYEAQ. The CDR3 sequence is CASSPVQSYGYTF. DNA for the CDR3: TGTGCCAGCAGCCCAGTACAGTCCTATGGCTACACCTTC.

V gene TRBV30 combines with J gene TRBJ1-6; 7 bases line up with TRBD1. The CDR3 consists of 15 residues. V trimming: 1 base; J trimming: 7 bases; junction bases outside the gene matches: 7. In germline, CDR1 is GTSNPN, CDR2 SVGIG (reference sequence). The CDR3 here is CAWSGDRPPNSPLHF. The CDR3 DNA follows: TGTGCCTGGAGTGGGGACAGACCTCCGAATTCACCCCTCCACTTT.

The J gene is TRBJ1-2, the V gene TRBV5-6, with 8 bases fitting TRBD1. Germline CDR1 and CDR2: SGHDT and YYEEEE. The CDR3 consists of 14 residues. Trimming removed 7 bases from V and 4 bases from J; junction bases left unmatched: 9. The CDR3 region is CASALDRGAYGYTF. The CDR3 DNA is TGTGCCAGCGCCCTTGACAGGGGCGCCTATGGCTACACCTTC.

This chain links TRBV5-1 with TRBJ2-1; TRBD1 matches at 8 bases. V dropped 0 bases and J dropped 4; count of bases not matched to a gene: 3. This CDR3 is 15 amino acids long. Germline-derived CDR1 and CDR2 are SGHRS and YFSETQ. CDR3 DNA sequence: TGCGCCAGCAGCTTGGTACAGGGGGATTACAATGAGCAGTTCTTC. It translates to CASSLVQGDYNEQFF.

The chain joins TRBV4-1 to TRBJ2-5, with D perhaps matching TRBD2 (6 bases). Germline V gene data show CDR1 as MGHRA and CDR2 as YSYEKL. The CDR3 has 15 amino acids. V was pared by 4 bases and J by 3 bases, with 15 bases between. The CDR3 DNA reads TGCGCCAGCAGCCCTTTGGGACTTACAAAAGAGACCCAGTACTTC. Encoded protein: CASSPLGLTKETQYF.

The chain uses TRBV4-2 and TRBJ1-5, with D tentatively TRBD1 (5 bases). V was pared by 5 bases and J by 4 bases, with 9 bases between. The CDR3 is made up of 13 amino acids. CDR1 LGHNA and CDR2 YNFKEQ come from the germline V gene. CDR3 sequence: CASSGDLNQPQHF. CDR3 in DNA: TGTGCCAGCAGCGGGGACCTAAATCAGCCCCAGCATTTT.

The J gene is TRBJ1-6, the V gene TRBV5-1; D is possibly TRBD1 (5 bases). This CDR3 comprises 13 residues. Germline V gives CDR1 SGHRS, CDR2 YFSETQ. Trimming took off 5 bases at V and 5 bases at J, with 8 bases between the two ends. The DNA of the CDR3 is TGCGCCAGCAGAGCAGGGAATAATTCACCCCTCCACTTT. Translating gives CASRAGNNSPLHF. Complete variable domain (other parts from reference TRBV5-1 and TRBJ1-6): KAGVTQTPRYLIKTRGQQVTLSCSPISGHRSVSWYQQTPGQGLQFLFEYFSETQRNKGNFPGRFSGRQFSNSRSEMNVSTLELGDSALYLCASRAGNNSPLHFGNGTRLTVT.

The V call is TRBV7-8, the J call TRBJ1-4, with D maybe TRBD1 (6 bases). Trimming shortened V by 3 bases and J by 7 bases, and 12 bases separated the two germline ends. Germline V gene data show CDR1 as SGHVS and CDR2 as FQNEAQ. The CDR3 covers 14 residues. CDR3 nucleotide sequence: TGTGCCAGCAGCTTCGGACAGCTCCCTGAAAAACTGTTTTTT. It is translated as CASSFGQLPEKLFF. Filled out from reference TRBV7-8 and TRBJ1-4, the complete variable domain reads GAGVSQSPRYKVAKRGQDVALRCDPISGHVSLFWYQQALGQGPEFLTYFQNEAQLDKSGLPSDRFFAERPEGSVSTLKIQRTQQEDSAVYLCASSFGQLPEKLFFGSGTQLSVL.

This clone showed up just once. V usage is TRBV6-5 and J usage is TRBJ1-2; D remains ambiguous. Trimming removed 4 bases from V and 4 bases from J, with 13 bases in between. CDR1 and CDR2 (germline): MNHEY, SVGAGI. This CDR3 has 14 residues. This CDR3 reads CASSSDGRSYGYTF. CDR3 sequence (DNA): TGTGCCAGCAGTTCGGACGGAAGGAGCTATGGCTACACCTTC.

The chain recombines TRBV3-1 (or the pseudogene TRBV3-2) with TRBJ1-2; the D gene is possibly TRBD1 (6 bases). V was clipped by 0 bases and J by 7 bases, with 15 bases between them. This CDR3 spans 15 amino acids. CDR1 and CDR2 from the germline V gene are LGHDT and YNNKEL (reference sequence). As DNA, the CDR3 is TGTGCCAGCAGCCAAGAAAATACAGGGAGCGGTGGCTACACCTTC. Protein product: CASSQENTGSGGYTF.

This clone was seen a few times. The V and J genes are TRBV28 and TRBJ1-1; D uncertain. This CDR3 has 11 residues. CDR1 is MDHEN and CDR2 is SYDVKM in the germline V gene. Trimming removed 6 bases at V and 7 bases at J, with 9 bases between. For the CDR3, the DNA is TGTGCCAGCAGCCAGGATCGTGAAGCTTTCTTT. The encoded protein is CASSQDREAFF.

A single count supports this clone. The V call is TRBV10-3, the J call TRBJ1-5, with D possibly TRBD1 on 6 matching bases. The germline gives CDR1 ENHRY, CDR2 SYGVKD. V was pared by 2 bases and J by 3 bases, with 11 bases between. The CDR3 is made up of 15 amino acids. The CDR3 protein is CAISELTGPNQPQHF. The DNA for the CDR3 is TGTGCCATCAGTGAGCTTACAGGGCCCAATCAGCCCCAGCATTTT.

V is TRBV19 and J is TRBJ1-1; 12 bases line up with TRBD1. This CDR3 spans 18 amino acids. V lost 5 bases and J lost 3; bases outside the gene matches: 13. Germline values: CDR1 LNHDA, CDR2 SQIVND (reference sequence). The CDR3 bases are TGTGCCAGTAGTGATCCCGGGACAGGGGGCCGATCAGACACTGAAGCTTTCTTT. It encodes CASSDPGTGGRSDTEAFF. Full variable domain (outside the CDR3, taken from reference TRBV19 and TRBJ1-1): DGGITQSPKYLFRKEGQNVTLSCEQNLNHDAMYWYRQDPGQGLRLIYYSQIVNDFQKGDIAEGYSVSREKKESFPLTVTSAQKNPTAFYLCASSDPGTGGRSDTEAFFGQGTRLTVV.

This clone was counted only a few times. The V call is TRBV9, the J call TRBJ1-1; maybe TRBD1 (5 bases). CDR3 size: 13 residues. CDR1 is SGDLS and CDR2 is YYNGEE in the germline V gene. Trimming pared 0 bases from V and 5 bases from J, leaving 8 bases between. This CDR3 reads CASSVVEGTEAFF. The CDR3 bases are TGTGCCAGCAGCGTAGTGGAGGGGACTGAAGCTTTCTTT.

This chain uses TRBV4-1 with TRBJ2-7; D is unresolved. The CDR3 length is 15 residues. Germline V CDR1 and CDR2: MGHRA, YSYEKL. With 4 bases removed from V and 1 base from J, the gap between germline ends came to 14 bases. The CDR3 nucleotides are TGCGCCAGCAGCCTGGGGATTACTACATCCTACGAGCAGTACTTC. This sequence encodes CASSLGITTSYEQYF.

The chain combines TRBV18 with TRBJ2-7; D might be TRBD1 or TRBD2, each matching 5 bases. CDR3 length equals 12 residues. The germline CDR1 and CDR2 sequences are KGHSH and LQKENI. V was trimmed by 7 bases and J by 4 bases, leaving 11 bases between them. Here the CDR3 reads CASCRDPYEQYF. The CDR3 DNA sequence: TGTGCCAGCTGCCGGGACCCTTACGAGCAGTACTTC.